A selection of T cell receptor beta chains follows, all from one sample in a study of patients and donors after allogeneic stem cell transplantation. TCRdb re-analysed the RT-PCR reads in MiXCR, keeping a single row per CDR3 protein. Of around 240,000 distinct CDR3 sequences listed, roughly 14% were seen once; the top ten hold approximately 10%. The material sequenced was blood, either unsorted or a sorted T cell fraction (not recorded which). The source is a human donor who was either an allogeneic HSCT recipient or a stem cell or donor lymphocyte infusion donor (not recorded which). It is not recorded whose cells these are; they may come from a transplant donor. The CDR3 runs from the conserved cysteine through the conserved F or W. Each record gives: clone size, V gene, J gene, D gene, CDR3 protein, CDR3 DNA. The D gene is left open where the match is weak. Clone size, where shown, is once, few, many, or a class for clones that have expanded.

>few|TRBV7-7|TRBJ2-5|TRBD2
CASSFRAGGLETQYF
TGTGCTAGCAGCTTCAGAGCGGGGGGGCTCGAGACCCAGTACTTC
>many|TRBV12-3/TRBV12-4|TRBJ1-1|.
CASSLYREAFF
TGTGCCAGCAGTTTATACAGGGAAGCTTTCTTT
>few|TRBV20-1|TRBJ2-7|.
CSARDIRRPYEQYF
TGCAGTGCTAGAGATATCCGGCGCCCCTACGAGCAGTACTTC
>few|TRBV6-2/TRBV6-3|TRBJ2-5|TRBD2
CASTRGGWETQYF
TGTGCCAGCACCCGGGGGGGTTGGGAGACCCAGTACTTC
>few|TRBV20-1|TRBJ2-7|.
CSARGSAARQYF
TGCAGTGCTAGAGGCAGCGCGGCTCGCCAGTACTTC
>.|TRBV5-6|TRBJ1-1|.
CASSARQNTEAFF
TGTGCCAGCAGCGCCCGACAGAACACTGAAGCTTTCTTT
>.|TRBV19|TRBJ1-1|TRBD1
CASSASGTDSPEAFF
TGTGCCAGTAGTGCATCCGGGACAGACTCCCCAGAAGCTTTCTTT
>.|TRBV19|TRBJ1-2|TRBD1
CASSATGTARLYGYTF
TGTGCCAGTAGTGCTACCGGGACAGCCAGACTCTATGGCTACACCTTC
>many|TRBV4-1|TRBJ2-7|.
CASSQGRQLSSYEQYF
TGCGCCAGCAGCCAAGGGAGACAGCTGAGCTCCTACGAGCAGTACTTC
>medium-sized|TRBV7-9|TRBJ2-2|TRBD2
CASSRTSGGRTGELFF
TGTGCCAGCAGCCGAACTAGCGGGGGACGCACCGGGGAGCTGTTTTTT